This T cell receptor beta chain was obtained from a study of blood T cell repertoires in COVID-19. Across the study: Some COVID-19 samples were acute and others convalescent; all came from the United States, Italy and Spain.

Authors' processing steps: How many nucleated cells were present was estimated from reference gene primer amplification. The table came from immunoSEQ multiplex PCR; TCRdb's copy has only in-frame clones and leaves some out. V, J and clone size were drawn from that table, and D and trimming were deduced from the DNA. The data show under 300,000 clones, approximately 86% seen once. The V end lost 5 bases, the J end lost 0 bases, and 15 bases lay between the germline ends. CDR3 length: 16 residues. The germline V gene encodes CDR1 LGHNA and CDR2 YSLEER. The rearrangement links TRBV4-3 to TRBJ2-3, with D possibly being TRBD2 (6 bases). The clonotype was recovered from a woman in her seventies with COVID-19, enrolled during active disease. Sequenced sample: peripheral blood. This CDR3 reads CASSALAGPSTDTQYF. For the CDR3, the DNA is TGCGCCAGCAGCGCCCTGGCGGGGCCGAGCACAGATACGCAGTATTTT.